This T cell receptor beta chain was obtained from a study of T cells in Graves' hyperthyroidism and ophthalmopathy. The CDR3 consists of 17 residues. V dropped 6 bases and J dropped 5 bases, with 28 bases sitting between them. Looked up from germline, CDR1 is DFQATT and CDR2 is SNEGSKA (reference sequence). In making diagnoses, clinical symptoms, serum thyroxine and TRAb, thyroid ultrasound and orbital computed tomography were all used. RNA transcripts served as the template for amplifying TCR beta CDR3 regions. When the TCR CDR3 underwent first-round RT-PCR, the HTBI primer set was used. From the multiplex PCR reads, TCRdb called clonotypes with MiXCR, one entry per CDR3 protein. The repertoire holds around 600,000 distinct CDR3 sequences, with 13% to 15% as singletons. A few counts support this clonotype.

The sample consisted of blood. J is TRBJ1-1 and V is TRBV20-1, with D possibly TRBD1 on 5 matching bases. This sequence was found in a woman between 45 and 65 years old with Graves' ophthalmopathy. The CDR3 reads CSANPLRLLGEGTEAFF. The CDR3 nucleotides read TGCAGTGCAAATCCCCTCCGCCTATTAGGGGAGGGGACTGAAGCTTTCTTT.